This is a list of T cell receptor beta chains from one sample in a study of blood T cell repertoires in COVID-19. This table comes from immunoSEQ multiplex PCR, and its TCRdb copy is limited to in-frame clones, with some not included. The repertoire includes under 150,000 clones, approximately 84% of them detected once, and approximately 7.6% sits in the top ten. The source material was peripheral blood. Receptors were obtained from a man between 65 and 85 years old with active or convalescent COVID-19. Each CDR3 is given with its conserved first and last residue. The D gene is left open where the match is weak. Part of the rows lack a size; the others show once, few, many or a class for expanded clones.

v_call,d_call,clone_size,j_call,cdr3_aa,cdr3_nt
TRBV5-4,.,.,TRBJ2-6,CASSPAGAGANVLTF,TGTGCCAGCAGCCCAGCCGGGGCTGGGGCCAACGTCCTGACTTTC
TRBV2,.,.,TRBJ1-2,CASSVSDSLYGYTF,TGTGCCAGCAGTGTATCCGACAGCCTCTATGGCTACACCTTC
TRBV6-1,.,.,TRBJ2-7,CASSEASGQGAYEQYF,TGTGCCAGCAGTGAGGCCTCAGGGCAAGGGGCCTACGAGCAGTACTTC
TRBV14,.,few,TRBJ2-2,CASSQNRGATGELFF,TGTGCCAGCAGCCAAAATCGGGGGGCCACCGGGGAGCTGTTTTTT
TRBV7-2,.,.,TRBJ2-7,CASSSARFSMTRILPEQYF,TGTGCCAGCAGCTCCGCTCGTTTTTCTATGACTAGGATCCTCCCCGAGCAGTACTTC
TRBV28,TRBD1,.,TRBJ1-6,CASTWTGVNSPLHF,TGTGCCAGCACCTGGACAGGGGTCAATTCACCCCTCCACTTT
TRBV11-3,.,few,TRBJ2-7,CASSLPHSSYEQYF,TGTGCCAGCAGCTTACCTCACAGTTCCTACGAGCAGTACTTC
TRBV4-1,.,.,TRBJ1-2,CASSQEGWSRTANTF,TGCGCCAGCAGCCAAGAAGGGTGGTCCCGGACTGCTAACACCTTC
TRBV30,.,.,TRBJ1-1,CAWYPNAQGMRTEAFF,TGTGCCTGGTACCCCAACGCACAGGGAATGAGGACTGAAGCTTTCTTT
TRBV28,.,once,TRBJ1-1,CASSSWGGRTEAFF,TGTGCCAGCAGCTCGTGGGGGGGCAGAACTGAAGCTTTCTTT
TRBV7-2,TRBD1,.,TRBJ1-1,CASSLQGAAEAFF,TGTGCCAGCAGCCTACAGGGGGCCGCTGAAGCTTTCTTT
TRBV7-9,TRBD2,.,TRBJ2-1,CASSLTGLAGIGNEQFF,TGTGCCAGCAGCTTAACGGGACTAGCGGGAATAGGCAATGAGCAGTTCTTC
TRBV6-5,.,.,TRBJ2-5,CASSYSTVGQETQYF,TGTGCCAGCAGTTACTCGACAGTCGGGCAAGAGACCCAGTACTTC